This T cell receptor beta chain was profiled in a study of T cell changes during pregnancy in multiple sclerosis. The germline V gene encodes CDR1 MNHEY and CDR2 SVGAGI. The junction had 4 bases not matched to a gene; V was cut back by 6 bases and J by 6 bases. The CDR3 contains 13 residues. The method was immunoSEQ multiplex PCR; TCRdb's version includes in-frame clones alone and lacks a portion of them. The sample contains tens of thousands of clones, 91% of which appear only once. Specimen: peripheral blood, collected in the first trimester of pregnancy. This TCR came from a female donor with multiple sclerosis, enrolled in a pregnancy study. The chain is built from TRBV6-5 and TRBJ2-1, with 8 bases aligning to TRBD2. CDR3 nucleotides: TGTGCCAGCAGAAAAGCGGGAGTCAATGAGCAGTTCTTC. Its protein product is CASRKAGVNEQFF.